The rows below give T cell receptor beta chains drawn from one sample of a study of cytomegalovirus exposure and HLA in healthy donors. Assay used: immunoSEQ multiplex PCR; TCRdb lists only in-frame clones, some missing. The repertoire has about 50,000 clones, over 60% of them found once; the top ten carry 8.1%. The sample was PBMCs. Receptors originate from a man younger than 45 in good health and CMV-seropositive. Each CDR3 is given without its conserved first and last residue. Fields, in order: V gene, J gene, CDR3 protein.

>TRBV5-8|TRBJ1-4
ASSGGQGANEKLF
>TRBV11-2|TRBJ2-7
ASSYSTDLSYEQY
>TRBV7-9|TRBJ2-2
ASRRQGADTGELF
>TRBV7-2|TRBJ1-4
ASSLRTGPNEKLF
>TRBV18|TRBJ1-4
ASSEERDRGPETNEKLF
>TRBV5-1|TRBJ1-2
ASSFDSWIYGYT
>TRBV6-5|TRBJ1-1
ASSSAGTGGRAF
>TRBV4-1|TRBJ1-2
ASSQGTGTNYGYT
>TRBV30|TRBJ1-1
AWRRNTEAF
>TRBV28|TRBJ1-2
ASTDSINYGYT
>TRBV5-4|TRBJ1-4
ASSRDSGDEKLF
>TRBV13|TRBJ1-1
ASSFFTDQNTEAF
>TRBV9|TRBJ1-1
ASSGDGGSTEAF
>TRBV11-2|TRBJ2-2
ASSPRDRVTGELF
>TRBV7-9|TRBJ2-7
ASSHREFHEQY
>TRBV6-5|TRBJ1-2
ASSYSGFNNYGYT
>TRBV5-1|TRBJ2-2
ASSLRVLEVRKKTNTGELF
>TRBV7-9|TRBJ1-1
ASSDRPGGGGTEAF
>TRBV9|TRBJ1-1
ASSSGQGREAF
>TRBV7-3|TRBJ1-1
ASSLGSGSNTEAF
>TRBV19|TRBJ1-3
ASSASGTVSGNTIY
>TRBV7-3|TRBJ2-1
ASSFGGSGNEQF
>TRBV7-2|TRBJ2-7
ASSLVVFAWEQY
>TRBV28|TRBJ1-1
ASSDTRDRENTEAF
>TRBV7-7|TRBJ2-1
ASSLAEADEQF
>TRBV6-5|TRBJ2-1
ASRNRDRGTNEQF
>TRBV18|TRBJ1-2
ASTGGVYGYT
>TRBV18|TRBJ2-1
ASSPLDRANNEQF
>TRBV6-4|TRBJ2-3
ASSNLTSGGSDTQY
>TRBV15|TRBJ2-2
ATSQRYDWNTGELF
>TRBV9|TRBJ1-2
ASSVVPPGGGYT
>TRBV7-2|TRBJ2-3
ASSREGSGVSTDTQY
>TRBV19|TRBJ2-7
ASSTENHYEQY
>TRBV5-1|TRBJ2-1
ASSPIAGGPYNEQF
>TRBV7-2|TRBJ1-5
ASSLDGQGAQPQH
>TRBV14|TRBJ1-2
ASSQDSRGLDGYT
>TRBV15|TRBJ2-7
ATRTPGQTYEQY
>TRBV4-2|TRBJ2-1
ASSQAQGPAARNEQF
>TRBV11-2|TRBJ1-1
ASSQGVNTEAF
>TRBV29-1|TRBJ2-2
SVGGQHLNTGELF
>TRBV11-2|TRBJ2-2
ASSRSTAGPNTGELF
>TRBV10-3|TRBJ1-5
AISEGHRFLH
>TRBV5-1|TRBJ1-1
ASSLETANTEAF
>TRBV9|TRBJ2-5
ASSVATGMGQETQY
>TRBV19|TRBJ2-7
ASSIYKAGGSYEQY
>TRBV5-1|TRBJ1-4
ASSLAGVDEKLF
>TRBV5-1|TRBJ1-4
ASSLGGVATNEKLF
>TRBV5-1|TRBJ1-4
ASSGSPGGPEEKLF
>TRBV5-8|TRBJ1-2
ASSLWTGIGSYGYT
>TRBV9|TRBJ2-5
ASSTKTSGQETQY
>TRBV5-1|TRBJ2-5
ASSLFSGGALETQY
>TRBV29-1|TRBJ1-2
SVESGGFGYT
>TRBV29-1|TRBJ2-7
SVEVTSGGAYEQY
>TRBV25-1|TRBJ2-3
ASTPRDRGFVNTQY
>TRBV28|TRBJ1-4
ASSLAQTNEKLF
>TRBV5-1|TRBJ2-3
ASSSPPGLAGLDTDTQY
>TRBV13|TRBJ2-1
ASSPSPGVATGEQF